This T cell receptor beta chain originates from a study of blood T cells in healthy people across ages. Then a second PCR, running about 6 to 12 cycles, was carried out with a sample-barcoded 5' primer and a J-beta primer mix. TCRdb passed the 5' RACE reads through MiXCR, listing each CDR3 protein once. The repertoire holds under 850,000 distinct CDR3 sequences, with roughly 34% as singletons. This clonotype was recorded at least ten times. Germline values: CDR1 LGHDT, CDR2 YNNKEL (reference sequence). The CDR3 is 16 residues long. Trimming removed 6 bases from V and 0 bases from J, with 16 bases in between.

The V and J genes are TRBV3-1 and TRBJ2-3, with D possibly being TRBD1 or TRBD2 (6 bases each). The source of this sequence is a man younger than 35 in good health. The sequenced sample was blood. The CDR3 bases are TGTGCCAGCAGGGCAAGGGGGGTCGCTAGCACAGATACGCAGTATTTT. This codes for CASRARGVASTDTQYF.